The source of this T cell receptor beta chain is a study of human T cells and chemical hapten exposure. Study context: On roughly 2 cm by roughly 2 cm of upper inner arm skin, sensitization was performed with 2% DPC. Largely, small differences in pooled library volume made per-sample TCR yields vary. Findings of the study overall: The number of TCRs over 1 in 1000 frequency stayed unchanged after DPC.

Original methodology: Ranging from about 20,000 to 750,000, TCR counts per sample had a median value of around 90,000. Via MiXCR, TCRdb re-called the RACE reads, giving one row per CDR3 protein. The V and J calls here are based on TCRdb, not the publication. The sample records a few hundred thousand distinct CDR3 sequences, over 6% being singletons. About this clonotype: Its antigen is not identified.

Time point here: patch test 2, 6 weeks after DPC sensitization. The treatment denotes: therapeutic diphenylcyclopropenone sensitization with weekly scalp DPC. The sample here was whole blood, taken in connection with sensitization to the hapten diphenylcyclopropenone (DPC). This receptor was taken from a woman in her late teens or twenties with alopecia areata. Some clones in this sample may be carry-over from other donors' samples.

The CDR3 here is CASSPRLNRGRGYTDTQYF. For the CDR3, the DNA is TGTGCCAGCAGCCCACGACTTAACAGGGGCCGGGGCTACACAGATACGCAGTATTTT. The chain couples TRBV7-2 to TRBJ2-3, with 7 positions matching TRBD1. This CDR3 contains 19 residues. Germline-derived CDR1 and CDR2 are SGHTA and FQGNSA. The J segment lost 2 bases and the V segment lost 5 bases, leaving 19 bases of the junction unmatched. Together with reference TRBV7-2 and TRBJ2-3, the CDR3 gives the full variable domain: GAGVSQSPSNKVTEKGKDVELRCDPISGHTALYWYRQSLGQGLEFLIYFQGNSAPDKSGLPSDRFSAERTGGSVSTLTIQRTQQEDSAVYLCASSPRLNRGRGYTDTQYFGPGTRLTVL.